The source of this T cell receptor (beta chain) is a study of cytomegalovirus exposure and HLA in healthy donors. Study-level points and caveats: Presence/absence analysis assumed near-uniform sequencing depth across donors.

For this clone: Its antigen remains unidentified.

PCR was performed using 60 Vbeta and 13 Jbeta primers. Profiled with immunoSEQ multiplex PCR; TCRdb holds only in-frame clones, not every one. The table has 150,000 to 200,000 clones, about 74% seen once. The V and J ends lost 4 bases and 4 bases, in that order; junction bases with no gene match: 10. The CDR3 loop spans 15 amino acids. The germline CDR1 and CDR2 sequences are SGHDT and YYEEEE. Sequencing input: PBMCs. The chain recombines TRBV5-6 with TRBJ1-1; 7 bases agree with TRBD1. The sequence was obtained from a male donor in good health and CMV-seronegative. CDR3 sequence reads: CASSAERQGITEAFF. CDR3 sequence (DNA): TGTGCCAGCAGCGCGGAGAGACAGGGTATCACTGAAGCTTTCTTT.